This T cell receptor (beta chain) derives from a study of blood T cell repertoires in COVID-19. Study-wide context: The origin of the acute and convalescent COVID-19 samples was the United States, Italy and Spain. T cells, B-cell-depleted T cells, or PBMCs provided the cDNA or gDNA that served as material.

Assay used: immunoSEQ multiplex PCR; TCRdb lists only in-frame clones, some missing. The sample includes approximately 220,000 clones, about 90% seen only once; the top ten take 2% to 2.5%. As concerns this clone: Other DNA variants within this sample encode the same CDR3.

After removal of 6 bases from V and 4 bases from J, the junction contained 2 bases not matched to a gene. Germline loops: CDR1 MNHEY, CDR2 SVGAGI. The CDR3 is 14 residues long. Sequenced material: peripheral blood. The chain joins TRBV6-5 to TRBJ2-1; 11 bases fit TRBD2. The receptor's source is a woman in her forties or fifties with acute or convalescent COVID-19. The chain's CDR3 is CASRLAGGYNEQFF. CDR3 nucleotides: TGTGCCAGCAGGCTAGCGGGGGGATACAATGAGCAGTTCTTC.